This T cell receptor beta chain derives from a study of CD8 T cells in ankylosing spondylitis (dated by TCRdb to the late 2010s). A note on the overall study: T cell receptor beta repertoires were profiled in healthy donors and ankylosing spondylitis patients so that disease-linked TCR variants could be found. Peripheral blood was sampled, and synovial fluid was also collected from ankylosing spondylitis patients. The full study cohort comprised approximately 23 ankylosing spondylitis patients and about 110 healthy donors.

Many counts were recorded for this clonotype. What antigen it recognizes has not been identified. Base qualities are not provided; no much larger clone lies one nucleotide away. The run used an Illumina HiSeq 2500. TCR beta libraries were prepared by quantitative 5'-RACE with molecular barcodes. Per the authors' processing: A new computational method, built on a probabilistic model of VDJ rearrangement, was used to identify disease-linked TCR variants. TCRdb ran its own pipeline on the public reads, namely fastp trimming at Q25 and MiXCR clone calling, and kept in-frame beta chains. Merged by CDR3 protein, the rows form single entries marked with the most common genes and DNA. The V and J calls were not made by the authors but by TCRdb's processing. Here the sample has around 6,100 distinct CDR3 sequences; around 1.9% occur a single time. Of the sample, about 47% is held by the ten largest clones. The study at large found these results: Some motif variants had previously been reported in the synovial fluid and blood of reactive arthritis patients, which suggests shared mechanisms of disease initiation. The disease-linked clones were reported to be significantly enriched in matched synovial fluid samples from ankylosing spondylitis patients. Blood from ankylosing spondylitis patients appeared to be characterized by a TCR beta motif composed of under 10 highly homologous amino acid variants. The disease-linked clones had a CD8+ phenotype and were found at relatively low frequencies in peripheral blood.

The CDR1 and CDR2 encoded by the germline V gene are SGDLS and YYNGEE. Deletion took 0 bases off V and 0 bases off J, with a span of 6 bases between the germline ends. From cysteine to phenylalanine, the CDR3 is 15 amino acids long. CDR3 DNA is the only sequence kept; it has 45 bases, read in frame from the first base. The receptor's source is a male donor with ankylosing spondylitis or in good health (not recorded which). The receptor chain draws on TRBV9 and TRBJ2-2; D gene: possibly TRBD1, on 6 matching bases. Source material: blood, either unsorted or a sorted T cell fraction (not recorded which). The CDR3 reads as follows: CASSVEGANTGELFF. The DNA sequence is TGTGCCAGCAGCGTAGAGGGGGCGAACACCGGGGAGCTGTTTTTT.